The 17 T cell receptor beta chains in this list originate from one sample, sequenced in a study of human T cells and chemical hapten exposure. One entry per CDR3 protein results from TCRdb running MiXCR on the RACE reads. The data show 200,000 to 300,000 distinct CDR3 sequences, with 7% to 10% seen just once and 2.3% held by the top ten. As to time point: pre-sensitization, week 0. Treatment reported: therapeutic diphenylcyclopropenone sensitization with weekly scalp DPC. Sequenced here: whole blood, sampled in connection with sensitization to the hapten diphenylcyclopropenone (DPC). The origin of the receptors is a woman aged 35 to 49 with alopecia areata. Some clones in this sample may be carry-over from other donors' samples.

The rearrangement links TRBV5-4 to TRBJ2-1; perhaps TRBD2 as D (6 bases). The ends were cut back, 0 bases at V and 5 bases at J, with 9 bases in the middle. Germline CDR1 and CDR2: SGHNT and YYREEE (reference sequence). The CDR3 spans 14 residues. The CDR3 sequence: CASSLGLVNNEQFF. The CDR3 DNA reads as TGTGCCAGCAGCTTGGGACTAGTCAACAATGAGCAGTTCTTC.

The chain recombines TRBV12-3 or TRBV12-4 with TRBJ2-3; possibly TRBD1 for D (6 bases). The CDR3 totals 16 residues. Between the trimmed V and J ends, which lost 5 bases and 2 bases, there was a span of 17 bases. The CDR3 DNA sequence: TGTGCCAGCAGTCCCGAGGGGGAGAAGGTCACAGATACGCAGTATTTT. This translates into CASSPEGEKVTDTQYF.

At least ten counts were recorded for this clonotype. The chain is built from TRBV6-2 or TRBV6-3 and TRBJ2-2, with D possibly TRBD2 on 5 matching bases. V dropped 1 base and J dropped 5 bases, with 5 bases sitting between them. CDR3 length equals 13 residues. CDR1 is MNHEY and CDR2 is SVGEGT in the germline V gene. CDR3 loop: CASSYWTTGELFF. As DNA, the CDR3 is TGTGCCAGCAGTTACTGGACTACCGGGGAGCTGTTTTTT.

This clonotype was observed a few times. In nucleotides, the CDR3 is TGTGCCAGCGGCGTAACGTTGAACACTGAAGCTTTCTTT. This codes for CASGVTLNTEAFF. The J gene is TRBJ1-1, the V gene TRBV28; unclear D gene. Germline loops: CDR1 MDHEN, CDR2 SYDVKM. CDR3 length: 13 residues. Deletions cut 8 bases from V and 0 bases from J, with 10 bases between.

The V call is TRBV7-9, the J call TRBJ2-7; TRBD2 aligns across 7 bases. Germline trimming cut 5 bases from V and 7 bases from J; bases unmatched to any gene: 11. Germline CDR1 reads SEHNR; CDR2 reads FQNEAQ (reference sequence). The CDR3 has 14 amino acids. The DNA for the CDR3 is TGTGCCAGCAGCACTGACGGCCGGCGGGGGGAGCAGTACTTC. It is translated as CASSTDGRRGEQYF.

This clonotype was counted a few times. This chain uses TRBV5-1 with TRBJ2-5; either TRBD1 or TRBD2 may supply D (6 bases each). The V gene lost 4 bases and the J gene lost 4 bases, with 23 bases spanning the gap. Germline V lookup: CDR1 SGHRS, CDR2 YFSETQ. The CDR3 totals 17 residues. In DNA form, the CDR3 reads TGCGCCAGCAGCATTGGGACCATCGGGGGCCTGGGAGAGACCCAGTACTTC. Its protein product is CASSIGTIGGLGETQYF.

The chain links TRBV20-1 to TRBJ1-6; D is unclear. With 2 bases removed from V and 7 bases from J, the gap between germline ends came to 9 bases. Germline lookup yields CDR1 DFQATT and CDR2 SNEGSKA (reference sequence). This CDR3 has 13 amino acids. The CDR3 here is CSARNTANSPLHF. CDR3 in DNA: TGCAGTGCTAGAAATACAGCAAATTCACCCCTCCACTTT.

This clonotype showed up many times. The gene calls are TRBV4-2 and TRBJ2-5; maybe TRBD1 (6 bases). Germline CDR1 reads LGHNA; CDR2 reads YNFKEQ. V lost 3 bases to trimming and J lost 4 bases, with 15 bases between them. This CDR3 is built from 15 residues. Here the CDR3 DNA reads TGTGCCAGCAGCCAGCGAGCAGGACAGTTAGAGACCCAGTACTTC. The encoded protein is CASSQRAGQLETQYF.

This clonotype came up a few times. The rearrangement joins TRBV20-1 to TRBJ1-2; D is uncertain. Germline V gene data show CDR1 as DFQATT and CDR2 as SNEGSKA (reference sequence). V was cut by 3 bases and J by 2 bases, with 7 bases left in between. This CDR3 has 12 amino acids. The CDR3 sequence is CSARVDNYGYTF. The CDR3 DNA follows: TGCAGTGCTAGGGTGGACAACTATGGCTACACCTTC.

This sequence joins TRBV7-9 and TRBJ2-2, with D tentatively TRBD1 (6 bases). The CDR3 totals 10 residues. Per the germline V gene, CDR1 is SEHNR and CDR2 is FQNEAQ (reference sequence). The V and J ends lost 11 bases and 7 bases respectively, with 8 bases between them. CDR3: CALGHGELFF. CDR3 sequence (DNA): TGTGCCCTGGGACACGGGGAGCTGTTTTTT. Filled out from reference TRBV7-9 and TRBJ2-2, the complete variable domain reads DTGVSQNPRHKITKRGQNVTFRCDPISEHNRLYWYRQTLGQGPEFLTYFQNEAQLEKSRLLSDRFSAERPKGSFSTLEIQRTEQGDSAMYLCALGHGELFFGEGSRLTVL.

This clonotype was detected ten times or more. CDR3 in amino acids: CASSLDIKNTEAFF. The CDR3, as DNA: TGTGCCAGCAGCTTGGACATCAAAAACACTGAAGCTTTCTTT. The chain recombines TRBV5-6 with TRBJ1-1; D is uncertain. Per the germline V gene, CDR1 is SGHDT and CDR2 is YYEEEE. Trimming shortened V by 0 bases and J by 2 bases, and 8 bases separated the two germline ends. The CDR3 runs 14 residues.

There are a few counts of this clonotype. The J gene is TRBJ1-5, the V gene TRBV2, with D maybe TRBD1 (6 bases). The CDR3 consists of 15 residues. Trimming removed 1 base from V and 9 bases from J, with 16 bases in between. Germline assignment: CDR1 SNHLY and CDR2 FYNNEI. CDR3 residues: CASSEDRVSWGPQHF. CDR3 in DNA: TGTGCCAGCAGTGAAGACAGGGTCTCTTGGGGGCCCCAGCATTTT.

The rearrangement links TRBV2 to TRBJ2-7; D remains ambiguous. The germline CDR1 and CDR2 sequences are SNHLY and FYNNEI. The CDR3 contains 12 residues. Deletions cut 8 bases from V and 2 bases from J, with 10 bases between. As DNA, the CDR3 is TGTGCCAGCGGCCAAAGCCCCTACGAGCAGTACTTC. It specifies CASGQSPYEQYF.

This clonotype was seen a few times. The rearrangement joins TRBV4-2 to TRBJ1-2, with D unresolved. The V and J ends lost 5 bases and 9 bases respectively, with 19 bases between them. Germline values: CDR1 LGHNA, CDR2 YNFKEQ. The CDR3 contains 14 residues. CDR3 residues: CASSIILAAESYTF. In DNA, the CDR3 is TGTGCCAGCAGCATCATACTGGCAGCCGAGAGCTACACCTTC.

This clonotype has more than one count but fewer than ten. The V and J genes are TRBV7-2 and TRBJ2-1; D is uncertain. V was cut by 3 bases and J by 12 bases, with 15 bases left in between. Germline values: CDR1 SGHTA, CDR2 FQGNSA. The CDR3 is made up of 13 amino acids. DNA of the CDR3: TGTGCCAGCAGCTTCCTCAAAGGGCACGGGCAGTTCTTC. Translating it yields CASSFLKGHGQFF.

DNA of the CDR3: TGTGCCAGCAGTTTTCGGGAGGGGGCTCCCTACAATGAGCAGTTCTTC. This codes for CASSFREGAPYNEQFF. This sequence joins TRBV27 and TRBJ2-1; TRBD2 might be the D (8 bases). Germline CDR1 reads MNHEY; CDR2 reads SMNVEV (reference sequence). The CDR3 is 16 residues long. The V end lost 3 bases, the J end lost 2 bases, and 14 bases lay between the germline ends.

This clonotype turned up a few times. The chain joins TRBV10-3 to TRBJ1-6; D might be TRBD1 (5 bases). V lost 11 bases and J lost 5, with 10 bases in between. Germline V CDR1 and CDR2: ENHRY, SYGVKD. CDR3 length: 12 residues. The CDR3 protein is CASGTDNSPLHF. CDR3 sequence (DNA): TGTGCCTCCGGGACGGATAATTCACCCCTCCACTTT.